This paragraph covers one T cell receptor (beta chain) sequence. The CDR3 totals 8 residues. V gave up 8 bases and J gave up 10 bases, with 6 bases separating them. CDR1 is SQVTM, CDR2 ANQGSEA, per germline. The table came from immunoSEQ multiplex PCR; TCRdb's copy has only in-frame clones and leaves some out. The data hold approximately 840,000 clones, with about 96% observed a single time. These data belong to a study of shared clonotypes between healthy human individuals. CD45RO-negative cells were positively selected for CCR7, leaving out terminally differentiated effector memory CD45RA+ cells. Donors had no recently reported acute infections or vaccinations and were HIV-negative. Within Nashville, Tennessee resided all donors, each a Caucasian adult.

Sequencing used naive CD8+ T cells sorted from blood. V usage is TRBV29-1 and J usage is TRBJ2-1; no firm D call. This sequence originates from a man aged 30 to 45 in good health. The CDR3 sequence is CSSGEQFF. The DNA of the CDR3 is TGCAGCTCTGGGGAGCAGTTCTTC.